The 26 T cell receptor beta chains presented below share a single source sample, sequenced in a study of blood T cells in healthy people across ages. For the second PCR, which ran for roughly 6 to 12 cycles, a sample-barcoded 5' primer and a J-beta primer mix were used. Using its own MiXCR run on the 5' RACE reads, TCRdb lists one record per CDR3 protein. Here the sample spans roughly 800,000 distinct CDR3 sequences, 55% to 70% being singletons. The sample was blood. Receptors were obtained from a man aged 25 to 45 in good health.

In its sample, this clonotype was seen many times. The V and J genes are TRBV12-3 or TRBV12-4 and TRBJ1-2, with D possibly being TRBD1 (6 bases). Trimming left V 5 bases short and J 2 bases short, with 9 bases between. The CDR3 is 13 amino acids. The CDR3 region is CASSPQGNYGYTF. The CDR3 bases are TGTGCCAGCAGTCCTCAGGGGAACTATGGCTACACCTTC.

This rearrangement joins TRBV20-1 to TRBJ2-1, with 10 positions matching TRBD2. This CDR3 is 16 amino acids long. V was pared by 1 base and J by 6 bases, with 9 bases of the junction left unmatched. CDR1 is DFQATT, CDR2 SNEGSKA, per germline (reference sequence). The DNA for the CDR3 is TGCAGTGCTAGAGCTAGGGTACTAGCGGGACGCAATGAGCAGTTCTTC. It yields the protein CSARARVLAGRNEQFF.

The V gene is TRBV15, the J gene TRBJ2-1, with D tentatively TRBD1 or TRBD2 (5 bases each). The CDR3 loop spans 14 amino acids. V was clipped by 2 bases and J by 5 bases, with 10 bases between them. Looked up from germline, CDR1 is LNHNV and CDR2 is YYDKDF (reference sequence). CDR3 residues: CATSRFGTNNEQFF. CDR3 DNA sequence: TGTGCCACCAGCAGATTCGGGACCAACAATGAGCAGTTCTTC.

The chain uses TRBV19 and TRBJ1-1, with a weak D call TRBD1 (6 bases). The germline V gene encodes CDR1 LNHDA and CDR2 SQIVND (reference sequence). V lost 4 bases, J lost 5 bases, and 11 bases lay in between. This CDR3 spans 13 amino acids. CDR3 amino acids: CASSNGGGTEAFF. DNA for the CDR3: TGTGCCAGTAGTAATGGAGGGGGGACTGAAGCTTTCTTT.

The V gene is TRBV9, the J gene TRBJ2-3; D is undetermined. There are 14 residues in the CDR3. The germline CDR1 and CDR2 sequences are SGDLS and YYNGEE. Trimming removed 0 bases from V and 11 bases from J, with 16 bases in between. The CDR3 DNA follows: TGTGCCAGCAGCGTAGCTTATCTGACCAGTGGGCAGTATTTT. Its translation is CASSVAYLTSGQYF.

The chain links TRBV4-1 to TRBJ2-3; D is undetermined. The CDR3 is 18 residues long. The germline V gene has CDR1 MGHRA and CDR2 YSYEKL. Deletions cut 0 bases from V and 4 bases from J, with 20 bases between. Here the CDR3 DNA reads TGCGCCAGCAGCCAAGACATGCCTGGAAGAGCACGCCCAGATACGCAGTATTTT. Translated, it gives CASSQDMPGRARPDTQYF.

The count of this clonotype is one. The chain carries TRBV21-1 and TRBJ2-5; TRBD2, the table's D call, was not compared with the DNA. TRBV21-1 represents a pseudogene. This CDR3 contains 15 residues. The CDR3 DNA sequence: TGTGCCAGCAGCGCTGGGACTAGCGGTAACAATGAGCAGTACTTC. Residues: CASSAGTSGNNEQYF.

The CDR3 spells CSAIQPSGTDTQYF. As DNA, the CDR3 is TGCAGTGCTATACAGCCTAGCGGCACAGATACGCAGTATTTT. The chain employs TRBV20-1 and TRBJ2-3; TRBD2 is a possible D gene (6 bases). V gave up 4 bases and J gave up 1 base, with 12 bases separating them. The CDR3 sequence is 14 residues long. Germline assignment: CDR1 DFQATT and CDR2 SNEGSKA (reference sequence).

The chain uses TRBV27 and TRBJ2-1; 10 positions match TRBD2. Germline V gives CDR1 MNHEY, CDR2 SMNVEV (reference sequence). Trimming took 4 bases from V and 3 from J; bases not matched to a gene: 12. The CDR3 contains 18 residues. DNA for the CDR3: TGTGCCAGCAGTTCCTCCCGACAGCGGGGGGGGTTCTACAATGAGCAGTTCTTC. It is translated as CASSSSRQRGGFYNEQFF.

The chain recombines TRBV12-3 or TRBV12-4 with TRBJ2-3; 11 bases are shared with TRBD2. The ends lost 6 bases at V and 1 base at J; junction bases unmatched: 3. The CDR3 is made up of 15 amino acids. CDR3 DNA sequence: TGTGCCAGCAGCGCGGGACTAGCGGGCACAGATACGCAGTATTTT. Its protein is CASSAGLAGTDTQYF.

This clonotype was recorded a few times. The V call is TRBV20-1, the J call TRBJ2-1; possibly TRBD1 for D (5 bases). V gave up 6 bases and J gave up 6 bases, with 15 bases separating them. CDR1 is DFQATT and CDR2 is SNEGSKA in the germline V gene (reference sequence). The length of the CDR3 is 13 residues. CDR3 in DNA: TGCAGTGCGAAGGGGCTGACGGGCAATGAGCAGTTCTTC. As protein: CSAKGLTGNEQFF.

This clonotype was detected once. The chain recombines TRBV13 with TRBJ1-1; 8 bases map to TRBD1. V lost 5 bases, J lost 6 bases, and 17 bases stayed unmatched. This CDR3 contains 17 residues. Germline assignment: CDR1 PRHDT and CDR2 FYEKMQ (reference sequence). In DNA, the CDR3 is TGTGCCAGCAGCCCCCGACAGGGGATCGTGGGAAAGGCTGAAGCTTTCTTT. Translated, it gives CASSPRQGIVGKAEAFF.

This clonotype was recorded only once. The chain carries TRBV7-9 and TRBJ1-4, with D hard to call. This CDR3 has 14 residues. Germline V CDR1 and CDR2: SEHNR, FQNEAQ (reference sequence). V was cut by 0 bases and J by 5 bases, with 7 bases left in between. The CDR3 DNA reads TGTGCCAGCAGCTTAGCGGGCTTCAATGAAAAACTGTTTTTT. Translation: CASSLAGFNEKLFF.

This rearrangement joins TRBV20-1 to TRBJ2-1; possible D gene TRBD2, 5 bases. The CDR3 totals 15 residues. Trimming pared 5 bases from V and 5 bases from J, leaving 19 bases between. Germline V CDR1 and CDR2: DFQATT, SNEGSKA (reference sequence). This CDR3 is CSAAPPFVGDNEQFF. CDR3 sequence (DNA): TGCAGTGCTGCCCCCCCTTTCGTGGGAGACAATGAGCAGTTCTTC.

The gene calls are TRBV4-2 and TRBJ1-1, with D perhaps TRBD1 (6 bases). This CDR3 has 12 residues. Trimming stripped 8 bases from V and 10 bases from J, with 17 bases between. The germline CDR1 and CDR2 sequences are LGHNA and YNFKEQ. CDR3 sequence reads: CASGGTSKPAFF. Here the CDR3 DNA reads TGTGCCAGCGGAGGGACATCCAAGCCAGCTTTCTTT.

This clonotype showed up just a few times. A clone one base away is much larger, so this may be a read error. This sequence joins TRBV7-2 and TRBJ1-6, with 9 bases that match TRBD1. The CDR3 covers 14 residues. The germline V gene has CDR1 SGHTA and CDR2 FQGNSA. CDR3 in DNA: TGTGCCAGCAGCCCCGGGACAGGGAGTTCACCCCCCCACTTT. Its translation is CASSPGTGSSPPHF.

The chain uses TRBV7-2 and TRBJ2-1, with 7 bases that match TRBD1. The ends lost 5 bases at V and 7 bases at J; junction bases unmatched: 8. This CDR3 is 14 amino acids long. From germline, CDR1 is SGHTA and CDR2 FQGNSA. CDR3 loop: CASSPGTVVNEQFF. CDR3 DNA: TGTGCCAGCAGCCCCGGGACAGTAGTTAATGAGCAGTTCTTC.

The rearrangement links TRBV28 to TRBJ2-7; D is uncertain. CDR1 and CDR2 (germline): MDHEN, SYDVKM. V was trimmed by 6 bases and J by 4 bases, leaving 7 bases between them. The length of the CDR3 is 11 residues. This chain's CDR3 is CASRGNYEQYF. The CDR3 DNA reads TGTGCCAGCAGAGGGAATTACGAGCAGTACTTC.

This clonotype was counted a few times. This chain uses TRBV28 with TRBJ2-5, with unresolved D. Germline CDR1 reads MDHEN; CDR2 reads SYDVKM. The CDR3 runs to 11 residues. V shed 5 bases and J shed 5 bases, with 6 bases lying between them. Here the CDR3 reads CASSRTETQYF. CDR3 bases: TGTGCCAGCAGTCGTACGGAGACCCAGTACTTC.

This clonotype was counted between two and nine times. The V call is TRBV3-1, the J call TRBJ2-7; D ambiguous. The CDR3 sequence is 15 residues long. Trimming cost V 1 base and J 2 bases, with 12 bases left between them. The V gene's germline CDR1 is LGHDT and CDR2 YNNKEL (reference sequence). DNA of the CDR3: TGTGCCAGCAGCCAAGGAATAAGCGACCCCTACGAGCAGTACTTC. Amino acids: CASSQGISDPYEQYF.

The V gene is TRBV14, the J gene TRBJ1-1; D remains ambiguous. The CDR3 runs 12 residues. Germline V gives CDR1 SGHDN, CDR2 FVKESK. Trimming pared 1 base from V and 5 bases from J, leaving 5 bases between. DNA for the CDR3: TGTGCCAGCAGCCAAGCTGCGACTGAAGCTTTCTTT. This codes for CASSQAATEAFF.

This clonotype occurred a few times. This chain links TRBV11-1 with TRBJ2-7; 9 bases align to TRBD1. The CDR3 consists of 22 residues. The junction had 26 bases not matched to a gene; V was cut back by 3 bases and J by 2 bases. Germline V gives CDR1 SGHAT, CDR2 FQDESV (reference sequence). The CDR3 nucleotides read TGTGCCAGCAGCTTTTTGTCCGCAGGGCTTGGGACAGGGCATCTCAGGACCTACGAGCAGTACTTC. Translated, it gives CASSFLSAGLGTGHLRTYEQYF.

The chain joins TRBV3-1 to TRBJ2-4; the D gene is possibly TRBD1 (6 bases). Germline values: CDR1 LGHDT, CDR2 YNNKEL (reference sequence). The V gene lost 1 base and the J gene lost 13 bases, with 17 bases spanning the gap. This CDR3 is built from 14 residues. CDR3 sequence (DNA): TGTGCCAGCAGCCAAGCTGGACAGACCGCCAAGCAGTACTTC. This gives the protein CASSQAGQTAKQYF.

This clonotype was counted between two and nine times. The rearrangement uses TRBV20-1 and TRBJ1-1; a possible D gene is TRBD1 (5 bases). The CDR3 loop spans 11 amino acids. V was clipped by 4 bases and J by 6 bases, with 9 bases between them. From germline, CDR1 is DFQATT and CDR2 SNEGSKA (reference sequence). In DNA, the CDR3 is TGCAGTGCTATGCCGGGGGCTGAAGCTTTCTTT. It specifies CSAMPGAEAFF.

The chain uses TRBV18 and TRBJ2-7; D possibly matches TRBD1 or TRBD2 (5 bases each). The V and J ends lost 3 bases and 2 bases respectively, with 11 bases between them. CDR1 is KGHSH and CDR2 is LQKENI in the germline V gene. The CDR3 has 14 amino acids. The CDR3 coding sequence is TGTGCCAGCTCACCCACCCGAGGGGCCTACGAGCAGTACTTC. Translating it yields CASSPTRGAYEQYF.

The chain is built from TRBV29-1 and TRBJ1-2; the match to TRBD1 covers 9 bases. The V and J ends lost 6 bases and 5 bases, in that order; junction bases with no gene match: 10. The V gene's germline CDR1 is SQVTM and CDR2 ANQGSEA. The CDR3 contains 14 residues. The CDR3 coding sequence is TGCAGCGTGAGGGACAGGGTGGAATTTTATGGCTACACCTTC. Translation: CSVRDRVEFYGYTF.